This T cell receptor (beta chain) was sequenced in a study of blood T cell repertoires in COVID-19. The table came from immunoSEQ multiplex PCR; TCRdb's copy has only in-frame clones and leaves some out. The sample shows 60,000 or so clones, roughly 89% of them seen only once. The clonotype comes from a man in his 60s with active COVID-19. The sample comprised peripheral blood.

CDR3 coding DNA: TGTGCCAGCAGTCCGCCCGGCTACGAGCAGTACTTC. The encoded protein is CASSPPGYEQYF. V usage is TRBV6-6 and J usage is TRBJ2-7; D ambiguous. Trimming pared 5 bases from V and 3 bases from J, leaving 8 bases between. The CDR3 is 12 amino acids. Germline V gives CDR1 MNHNY, CDR2 SVGAGI (reference sequence).